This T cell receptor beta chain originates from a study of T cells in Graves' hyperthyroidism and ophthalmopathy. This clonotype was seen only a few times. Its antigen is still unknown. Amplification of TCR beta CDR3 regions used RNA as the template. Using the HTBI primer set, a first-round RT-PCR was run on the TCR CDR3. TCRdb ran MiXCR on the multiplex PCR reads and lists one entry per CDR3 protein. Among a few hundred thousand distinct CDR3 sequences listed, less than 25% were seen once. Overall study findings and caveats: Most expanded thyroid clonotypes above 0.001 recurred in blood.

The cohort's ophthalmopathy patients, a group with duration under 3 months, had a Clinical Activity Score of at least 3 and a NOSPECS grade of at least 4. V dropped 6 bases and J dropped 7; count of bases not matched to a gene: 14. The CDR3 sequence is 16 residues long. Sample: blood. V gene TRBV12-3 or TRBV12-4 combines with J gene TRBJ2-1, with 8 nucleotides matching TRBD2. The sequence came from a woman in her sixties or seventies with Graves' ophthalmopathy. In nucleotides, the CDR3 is TGTGCCAGCAGCTATCTGTTGGGCGGGGGGCGGAATGAGCAGTTCTTC. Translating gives CASSYLLGGGRNEQFF.